This TCR beta chain was found in a study of blood T cell repertoires in COVID-19. The assay was immunoSEQ multiplex PCR, and TCRdb's table has in-frame clones only and misses some. Of approximately 190,000 clones in the sample, over 80% are singletons; the top ten hold under 4%. Germline V gene sequence: CDR1 GTSNPN, CDR2 SVGIG (reference sequence). The CDR3 loop spans 20 amino acids. V lost 2 bases to trimming and J lost 0 bases; unmatched junction nucleotides: 18. Adults between about 18 and 95 years of age took part from 20 to 25 US areas. Exposed enrollees had met someone with a PCR-confirmed or clinician-diagnosed COVID-19 case at some point within the 2 weeks before study entry.

The genes are TRBV30 and TRBJ1-5; TRBD1 matches at 8 bases. The TCR originated in a woman aged 30 to 39 who had been exposed to COVID-19. Sequenced input: PBMCs or T cells enriched from blood (not recorded which). This CDR3 is CAWSRDRTKPGVYSNQPQHF. The DNA of the CDR3 is TGTGCCTGGAGTCGGGACAGGACAAAACCAGGGGTTTATAGCAATCAGCCCCAGCATTTT. The whole variable domain, filled in from reference TRBV30 and TRBJ1-5, reads SQTIHQWPATLVQPVGSPLSLECTVEGTSNPNLYWYRQAAGRGLQLLFYSVGIGQISSEVPQNLSASRPQDRQFILSSKKLLLSDSGFYLCAWSRDRTKPGVYSNQPQHFGDGTRLSIL.